These 3 T cell receptor beta chains share one sample of origin, sequenced in a study of blood T cell dynamics during melanoma immunotherapy. Libraries were prepared by immunoSEQ multiplex PCR; TCRdb keeps only in-frame clonotypes and omits some of them. The sample includes roughly 4,200 clones, approximately 80% of them seen just once. Specified time point: pre-treatment baseline. The input for sequencing was blood, taken from a patient treated with checkpoint blockade. These receptors all stem from a human donor with melanoma.

The V call is TRBV5-1, the J call TRBJ2-1; D is unclear. V was trimmed by 5 bases and J by 6 bases, leaving 18 bases between them. The CDR3 runs to 15 residues. Germline V gives CDR1 SGHRS, CDR2 YFSETQ. As DNA, the CDR3 is TGCGCCAGCAGTGGCATACCGGGTGTTGGCAATGAGCAGTTCTTC. Translation: CASSGIPGVGNEQFF. The variable domain in full, with the rest retrieved from reference TRBV5-1 and TRBJ2-1, is KAGVTQTPRYLIKTRGQQVTLSCSPISGHRSVSWYQQTPGQGLQFLFEYFSETQRNKGNFPGRFSGRQFSNSRSEMNVSTLELGDSALYLCASSGIPGVGNEQFFGPGTRLTVL.

The V and J genes are TRBV7-9 and TRBJ2-5, with TRBD1 identical over 7 bases. The J call may be incorrect, as the DNA end agrees better with TRBJ2-7. The CDR3 runs 14 residues. Per germline, CDR1 SEHNR and CDR2 FQNEAQ (reference sequence). The CDR3 loop is CASSLAKTGNEQYF. Here the CDR3 DNA reads TGTGCCAGCAGCTTAGCGAAGACAGGGAACGAGCAGTACTTC.

The chain joins TRBV27 to TRBJ1-2; TRBD1 aligns across 7 bases. Trimming at V came to 2 bases and at J to 4 bases, leaving 4 bases not matched to a gene. The CDR3 runs to 14 residues. Germline CDR1 and CDR2: MNHEY and SMNVEV (reference sequence). The DNA for the CDR3 is TGTGCCAGCAGTTTAGGGGGACAGACCTATGGCTACACCTTC. This translates into CASSLGGQTYGYTF.